This T cell receptor (beta chain) derives from a study of blood T cell repertoires in COVID-19. V was trimmed by 0 bases and J by 3 bases, leaving 11 bases between them. The CDR3 has 15 residues. Germline CDR1 reads MGHRA; CDR2 reads YSYEKL. The repertoire was sequenced with immunoSEQ multiplex PCR; TCRdb's copy has only in-frame clones and lacks some. This table holds about 97,000 clones, about 87% found once. In this sample, this clone turned up once. The V gene is TRBV4-1, the J gene TRBJ1-2; D is possibly TRBD1 (5 bases). Sequenced material: peripheral blood. The TCR originated in a woman aged 25 to 39 with acute or convalescent COVID-19. CDR3 protein: CASSQDEAGHYGYTF. The CDR3 coding sequence is TGCGCCAGCAGCCAAGATGAGGCGGGGCACTATGGCTACACCTTC.